Listed below are T cell receptor beta chains from one sample, sequenced in a study of blood T cell repertoires in COVID-19. The assay was immunoSEQ multiplex PCR, and TCRdb's table has in-frame clones only and misses some. Among some 190,000 clones listed, roughly 87% were seen once. Sequenced input: peripheral blood. The origin of the receptors is a woman aged 60-70 years with COVID-19, enrolled during active disease. CDR3s include the opening cysteine and the closing phenylalanine or tryptophan. For some rows the clone size is stated as once, few or many, or as a class when expanded; others skip it.

clone_size v_call cdr3_aa
NA TRBV4-1 CASSQSEGNTEAFF
NA TRBV27 CASSPGTGVPTNYGYTF
NA TRBV5-1 CASMKNSGRETEQYF
NA TRBV11-2 CASSFYVAGGGSDTQYF
NA TRBV5-4 CASSLDRALYEQYF
few TRBV5-4 CASSPDRMNTEAFF
NA TRBV3-1/TRBV3-2 CASSLGLAGGANTGELFF
NA TRBV25-1 CASSDRGGTYTDTQYF
NA TRBV5-8 CASSPRQGSYEQYF
NA TRBV19 CASSIDLSNQPQHF
once TRBV5-5 CASSSETTGGVYGYTF
NA TRBV15 CATSRSQGGGDTQYF
NA TRBV6-4 CASSPMNTGELFF
NA TRBV29-1 CSIGGEKNTEAFF
NA TRBV7-3 CASSPGGLAGAHEQFF
NA TRBV28 CASFGGNTEAFF
once TRBV19 CASRSLAGGLYNEQFF
few TRBV6-4 CASSLDRLSTEAFF
few TRBV3-1/TRBV3-2 CASSLRRRRSNLETQYF
NA TRBV11-2 CASSQDSSGANVLTF
NA TRBV27 CASSPRTGGANYGYTF
NA TRBV9 CASSVVGTSGVYEQFF
NA TRBV2 CASSLDRGGGQPQHF